Shown below are 24 T cell receptor beta chains from a single sample sequenced in a study of cytomegalovirus exposure and HLA in healthy donors. 60 Vbeta and 13 Jbeta primers were used in PCR. TCRdb keeps only in-frame clones here, not all; method: immunoSEQ multiplex PCR. The table has more than 140,000 clones, less than 65% seen once. Sequenced input: PBMCs. The source is a woman aged 30 to 39 in good health and CMV-seropositive.

This sequence joins TRBV6-4 and TRBJ1-5; D is unresolved. The CDR3 loop spans 10 amino acids. Germline V lookup: CDR1 MRHNA, CDR2 SNTAGT. The V gene lost 7 bases and the J gene lost 6 bases, with 4 bases spanning the gap. Here the CDR3 DNA reads TGTGCCAGCATCGTTCAGCCCCAGCATTTT. Protein product: CASIVQPQHF.

V usage is TRBV19 and J usage is TRBJ1-1; D is ambiguous. Trimming pared 6 bases from V and 1 base from J, leaving 9 bases between. The CDR3 sequence is 13 residues long. The germline gives CDR1 LNHDA, CDR2 SQIVND (reference sequence). CDR3 residues: CASRSGRNTEAFF. In DNA, the CDR3 is TGTGCCAGTAGAAGTGGCAGGAACACTGAAGCTTTCTTT.

The chain carries TRBV7-2 and TRBJ1-6; D is unclear. The V end lost 4 bases, the J end lost 5 bases, and 9 bases lay between the germline ends. Germline V gene lookup returns CDR1 SGHTA and CDR2 FQGNSA. CDR3 size: 14 residues. The CDR3, as DNA: TGTGCCAGCAGCTCCGACCGGGATAATTCACCCCTCCACTTT. It is translated as CASSSDRDNSPLHF.

This clone was seen only once. The V and J genes are TRBV2 and TRBJ1-1, with D maybe TRBD1 (5 bases). There are 15 residues in the CDR3. Germline values: CDR1 SNHLY, CDR2 FYNNEI. Deletions cut 6 bases from V and 4 bases from J, with 18 bases between. The CDR3 DNA is TGTGCCAGCAGAAGGGACTTCCAGTCGACCACTGAAGCTTTCTTT. This codes for CASRRDFQSTTEAFF.

The rearrangement links TRBV5-1 to TRBJ1-3, with 7 nucleotides matching TRBD1. The CDR3 length is 17 residues. The junction had 6 bases not matched to a gene; V was cut back by 0 bases and J by 0 bases. Germline V lookup: CDR1 SGHRS, CDR2 YFSETQ. The CDR3 spells CASSLDLPGGSGNTIYF. The CDR3 nucleotides are TGCGCCAGCAGCTTGGACCTTCCAGGGGGCTCTGGAAACACCATATATTTT.

The chain employs TRBV18 and TRBJ1-4; no definite D call. The germline gives CDR1 KGHSH, CDR2 LQKENI. The CDR3 runs to 15 residues. V was shortened by 2 bases and J by 8 bases, with 15 bases between the two germline ends. The CDR3 loop is CASSPYSGFGEKLFF. In DNA form, the CDR3 reads TGTGCCAGCTCACCATATAGCGGTTTCGGAGAAAAACTGTTTTTT.

This chain links TRBV28 with TRBJ1-2, with a possible D match to TRBD1 (6 bases). Trimming shortened V by 1 base and J by 5 bases, and 17 bases separated the two germline ends. There are 16 residues in the CDR3. Germline V lookup: CDR1 MDHEN, CDR2 SYDVKM. The CDR3 nucleotides are TGTGCCAGCAGTTTATTAGGCCAGGGGATCGGGTATGGCTACACCTTC. This translates into CASSLLGQGIGYGYTF.

This clone has a handful of counts. The rearrangement uses TRBV6-1 and TRBJ2-2; 10 bases agree with TRBD2. The germline V gene has CDR1 MNHNS and CDR2 SASEGT. The CDR3 spans 16 residues. J lost 6 bases, V lost 4 bases, and 8 bases had no gene match. The CDR3 coding sequence is TGTGCCAGCAGTGCCGAAGCGGGGGGGCGTTCCGGGGAGCTGTTTTTT. This gives the protein CASSAEAGGRSGELFF.

The rearrangement uses TRBV11-3 and TRBJ1-2, with TRBD1 identical over 7 bases. V was clipped by 5 bases and J by 0 bases; unmatched bases: 12. The CDR3 is 17 amino acids. Germline V lookup: CDR1 SGHNT, CDR2 YENEEA. Written as DNA, the CDR3 is TGTGCCAGCAGCCAGATCCAGACAGGGCGCCCTAACTATGGCTACACCTTC. Encoded protein: CASSQIQTGRPNYGYTF.

This chain uses TRBV2 with TRBJ2-5; perhaps TRBD1 as D (7 bases). The V end was cut by 6 bases, the J end by 0 bases, with 11 bases between. The CDR3 sequence is 14 residues long. Germline V gives CDR1 SNHLY, CDR2 FYNNEI. For the CDR3, the DNA is TGTGCCAGCAGGGGGGGACAGAACCAAGAGACCCAGTACTTC. Its protein is CASRGGQNQETQYF.

V and J are TRBV5-1 and TRBJ2-3, with 8 bases identical to TRBD2. The CDR3 has 16 amino acids. The ends lost 7 bases at V and 2 bases at J; junction bases unmatched: 12. The germline gives CDR1 SGHRS, CDR2 YFSETQ. The CDR3 nucleotides are TGCGCCAGCTCCGGAAGCGGGGGCTCAGACACAGATACGCAGTATTTT. Translating it yields CASSGSGGSDTDTQYF.

The chain carries TRBV7-8 and TRBJ2-3; possible D gene TRBD1, 6 bases. Germline values: CDR1 SGHVS, CDR2 FQNEAQ. The CDR3 loop spans 14 amino acids. Trimming cost V 5 bases and J 1 base, with 10 bases left between them. The chain's CDR3 is CASSQNRGTDTQYF. For the CDR3, the DNA is TGTGCCAGCAGCCAAAACAGGGGCACAGATACGCAGTATTTT.

This sequence joins TRBV7-8 and TRBJ2-5; D unresolved. V lost 4 bases and J lost 6, with 15 bases in between. Germline V lookup: CDR1 SGHVS, CDR2 FQNEAQ. The CDR3 contains 14 residues. The CDR3 here is CASSSAGTVKTQYF. The CDR3 DNA follows: TGTGCCAGCAGCTCTGCCGGTACTGTAAAGACCCAGTACTTC.

The rearrangement joins TRBV5-4 to TRBJ1-6; TRBD1 aligns across 9 bases. The ends lost 3 bases at V and 7 bases at J; junction bases unmatched: 11. Per germline, CDR1 SGHNT and CDR2 YYREEE (reference sequence). The CDR3 has 17 residues. CDR3 protein: CASSSGSFGTGNSPLHF. DNA of the CDR3: TGTGCCAGCAGCTCCGGATCCTTCGGGACAGGGAATTCACCCCTCCACTTT.

The chain recombines TRBV6-5 with TRBJ1-1; D is perhaps TRBD1 (5 bases). Looked up from germline, CDR1 is MNHEY and CDR2 is SVGAGI. With 6 bases removed from V and 0 bases from J, the gap between germline ends came to 14 bases. The CDR3 totals 15 residues. The CDR3 nucleotides are TGTGCCAGCAGGCGATACGGGACTCTGAACACTGAAGCTTTCTTT. Translated, it gives CASRRYGTLNTEAFF.

The chain recombines TRBV5-1 with TRBJ2-7, with 9 bases aligning to TRBD2. The CDR3 has 15 residues. The V segment lost 4 bases and the J segment 2 bases; nucleotides outside the gene matches: 7. The germline V gene encodes CDR1 SGHRS and CDR2 YFSETQ. CDR3 bases: TGCGCCAGCAGCGAGGGACTAGCTACAACCTACGAGCAGTACTTC. Translation gives CASSEGLATTYEQYF.

A few counts support this clone. This chain connects TRBV6-5 to TRBJ2-2; D remains ambiguous. The CDR3 totals 13 residues. Germline V CDR1 and CDR2: MNHEY, SVGAGI. Trimming took 11 bases from V and 3 from J, leaving 13 bases between them. The CDR3 loop is CASRPPYTGELFF. The CDR3 bases are TGTGCCTCCAGGCCTCCCTACACCGGGGAGCTGTTTTTT.

The rearrangement uses TRBV7-2 and TRBJ2-7; TRBD1 agrees at 9 bases. CDR1 SGHTA and CDR2 FQGNSA come from the germline V gene. Germline trimming cut 5 bases from V and 3 bases from J; bases unmatched to any gene: 8. The CDR3 sequence is 15 residues long. The CDR3 sequence is CASSERGQGIYEQYF. Written as DNA, the CDR3 is TGTGCCAGCAGCGAACGGGGACAGGGTATCTACGAGCAGTACTTC.

This clone has just a few counts. The J gene is TRBJ1-5, the V gene TRBV13, with TRBD1 identical over 9 bases. With 4 bases clipped from V and 3 bases from J, the junction kept 7 bases outside the gene matches. The length of the CDR3 is 16 residues. Germline values: CDR1 PRHDT, CDR2 FYEKMQ (reference sequence). The CDR3 here is CASSSQTGGYNQPQHF. The CDR3 DNA reads TGTGCCAGCAGCTCCCAGACAGGGGGGTACAATCAGCCCCAGCATTTT.

The sample holds a few counts of this clone. The V call is TRBV9, the J call TRBJ1-1; TRBD1 matches at 7 bases. The germline V gene has CDR1 SGDLS and CDR2 YYNGEE. V trimming: 0 bases; J trimming: 3 bases; junction bases outside the gene matches: 5. The CDR3 runs 15 residues. The CDR3 loop is CASSVVGQADTEAFF. CDR3 DNA: TGTGCCAGCAGCGTAGTTGGACAGGCCGACACTGAAGCTTTCTTT.

The chain combines TRBV4-1 with TRBJ1-2; possibly TRBD1 for D (5 bases). Germline V gives CDR1 MGHRA, CDR2 YSYEKL. The ends were cut back, 4 bases at V and 4 bases at J, with 13 bases in the middle. CDR3 length: 14 residues. CDR3 nucleotide sequence: TGCGCCAGCAGCCCAGGGACTCTGGGCTATGGCTACACCTTC. Its protein is CASSPGTLGYGYTF.

Worth noting for this clone: The junction shows a germline mismatch at one end, possibly a read error. DNA for the CDR3: TGTTCCAGCAGCTTAGCAGTGGACATGCAGTACTTC. Translation: CSSSLAVDMQYF. The chain recombines TRBV7-9 with TRBJ2-7; D might be TRBD1 (5 bases). CDR3 length: 12 residues. Looked up from germline, CDR1 is SEHNR and CDR2 is FQNEAQ (reference sequence).

V gene TRBV7-9 combines with J gene TRBJ1-6; D gene uncertain. Looked up from germline, CDR1 is SEHNR and CDR2 is FQNEAQ (reference sequence). The CDR3 is made up of 14 amino acids. With 1 base removed from V and 7 bases from J, the gap between germline ends came to 8 bases. CDR3 residues: CASSLGQVNSPLHF. The CDR3 nucleotides read TGTGCCAGCAGCTTAGGTCAGGTCAATTCACCCCTCCACTTT.

The chain employs TRBV29-1 and TRBJ2-3, with D uncertain. The CDR3 length is 11 residues. The germline V and J ends were trimmed by 7 bases and 2 bases, with 7 bases remaining between them. CDR1 and CDR2 from the germline V gene are SQVTM and ANQGSEA. CDR3 in amino acids: CSGGNTDTQYF. CDR3 bases: TGCAGCGGCGGAAACACAGATACGCAGTATTTT.